This TCR beta chain stems from a study of blood T cell repertoires in COVID-19. As for the study in general: COVID-19 samples collected from the United States, Italy and Spain covered acute and convalescent phases. PBMCs, B-cell-depleted T cells, or T cells were the source of the cDNA or gDNA that made up the material.

Measured with immunoSEQ multiplex PCR; TCRdb has only the in-frame clones, and not every one. The sample holds approximately 53,000 clones, under 90% seen once. Source material: peripheral blood. This TCR was sampled from a woman of 80 years or more with COVID-19, enrolled during active disease.

The CDR3 sequence: CASGRGYGYTF. CDR3 nucleotide sequence: TGTGCCAGCGGCAGGGGCTATGGCTACACCTTC. The chain couples TRBV28 to TRBJ1-2, with D possibly matching TRBD1 (6 bases). CDR1 is MDHEN, CDR2 SYDVKM, per germline. The V gene lost 8 bases and the J gene lost 4 bases, with 8 bases spanning the gap. The CDR3 consists of 11 residues.